Below, one T cell receptor beta chain is given with its context. Its matching antigen is unknown. Because the CDR3 is missing its conserved closing phenylalanine or tryptophan, this is likely a read error. The data originate from a study of tumor-infiltrating lymphocytes in primary liver carcinoma. Study-wide findings and caveats: It was tumor-adjacent and tumor-blood pairs that overlapped less than tumor region pairs did.

The CDR3 is 18 amino acids. Germline-derived CDR1 and CDR2 are SGHVS and FQNEAQ. Alongside blood RNA obtained from unsorted whole blood, germline DNA was also extracted. TCR beta cDNA was prepared out of roughly 500 ng total RNA by means of a constant-region primer. Slightly modified ARM-PCR with three nested multiplex PCR rounds yielded TCR beta libraries. The study ran its first two PCR rounds for around 9 cycles each, using TRBV1-TRBV30 forward primers and a C-beta reverse primer. TCRdb fed the multiplex PCR reads into MiXCR, producing one record per CDR3 protein. The sample includes 250,000 to 400,000 distinct CDR3 sequences, about 60% of them seen just once.

The receptor was isolated from a man in his forties with primary liver carcinoma and hepatitis B virus infection. This chain connects TRBV7-8 to TRBJ1-1; 8 nucleotides align to TRBD1. The source material was peripheral blood. The DNA for the CDR3 is TGTGCCAGCAGCTTAGACCCTGCAGGGGGCGACGAGAACAGTGAAGCTTTCTCT. This codes for CASSLDPAGGDENSEAFS.